These 21 T cell receptor beta chains originate from one sample sequenced in a study of shared clonotypes between healthy human individuals. Produced via immunoSEQ multiplex PCR; TCRdb's table is partial and in-frame only. This table holds 600,000 to 800,000 clones, about two thirds found once. The specimen sequenced was memory CD4+ T cells sorted from blood. As for subset: CD45RA-negative fraction. Receptor source: a woman younger than 45 in good health.

This clone has just a few counts. The V gene is TRBV5-1, the J gene TRBJ2-7, with a weak D call TRBD2 (6 bases). CDR1 and CDR2 (germline): SGHRS, YFSETQ. Between the trimmed V and J ends, which lost 6 bases and 0 bases, there was a span of 10 bases. The CDR3 loop spans 13 amino acids. The CDR3 spells CASTGTHSYEQYF. The CDR3 region has the DNA TGCGCCAGCACCGGGACTCACTCCTACGAGCAGTACTTC.

The gene calls are TRBV29-1 and TRBJ2-1; 7 bases are shared with TRBD2. After removal of 6 bases from V and 0 bases from J, the junction contained 5 bases not matched to a gene. Germline V gene sequence: CDR1 SQVTM, CDR2 ANQGSEA. CDR3 length equals 14 residues. The CDR3 DNA reads as TGCAGCGTACTAGCGACCAGCTCCTACAATGAGCAGTTCTTC. Translation gives CSVLATSSYNEQFF.

This chain connects TRBV7-3 to TRBJ2-1; weak D call: TRBD1 (5 bases). CDR3 length: 13 residues. The germline V gene has CDR1 SGHTA and CDR2 FQGTGA. V gave up 2 bases and J gave up 5 bases, with 7 bases separating them. The CDR3 nucleotides read TGTGCCAGCAGCTTACAGGGTGACAATGAGCAGTTCTTC. This encodes CASSLQGDNEQFF. The variable domain in full, completed from reference TRBV7-3 and TRBJ2-1, reads GAGVSQTPSNKVTEKGKYVELRCDPISGHTALYWYRQSLGQGPEFLIYFQGTGAADDSGLPNDRFFAVRPEGSVSTLKIQRTERGDSAVYLCASSLQGDNEQFFGPGTRLTVL.

The chain carries TRBV5-1 and TRBJ2-5; 9 nucleotides agree with TRBD1. CDR3 length equals 15 residues. J lost 0 bases, V lost 2 bases, and 2 bases had no gene match. Germline V gene data show CDR1 as SGHRS and CDR2 as YFSETQ. DNA for the CDR3: TGCGCCAGCAGCTTCGGACAGGGGTACCAAGAGACCCAGTACTTC. Translating it yields CASSFGQGYQETQYF.

This clone occurred once. V usage is TRBV28 and J usage is TRBJ2-7; no firm D call. This CDR3 has 13 residues. Germline CDR1 MDHEN, CDR2 SYDVKM. V lost 3 bases and J 0 bases, leaving 6 bases between the germline ends. The CDR3 reads CASSFQASYEQYF. The CDR3 region has the DNA TGTGCCAGCAGTTTTCAGGCCTCCTACGAGCAGTACTTC. Supplemented by reference TRBV28 and TRBJ2-7, the full variable domain reads DVKVTQSSRYLVKRTGEKVFLECVQDMDHENMFWYRQDPGLGLRLIYFSYDVKMKEKGDIPEGYSVSREKKERFSLILESASTNQTSMYLCASSFQASYEQYFGPGTRLTVT.

The chain has TRBV28 and TRBJ1-3; 9 bases align to TRBD1. Unmatched junction bases numbered 4, after V lost 4 bases and J lost 0 bases. Per germline, CDR1 MDHEN and CDR2 SYDVKM. This CDR3 is 16 amino acids long. The CDR3 sequence: CASSSSGQGSGNTIYF. The CDR3 DNA reads TGTGCCAGCAGTTCCTCGGGACAGGGCTCTGGAAACACCATATATTTT.

This clone was detected a few times. This sequence joins TRBV7-9 and TRBJ1-4, with a possible D match to TRBD1 (5 bases). Trimming took off 6 bases at V and 8 bases at J, with 25 bases between the two ends. CDR3 length equals 17 residues. The germline gives CDR1 SEHNR, CDR2 FQNEAQ (reference sequence). CDR3 in amino acids: CASSPDLGLRSGEKLFF. CDR3 nucleotide sequence: TGTGCCAGCAGTCCCGACCTGGGACTCAGAAGTGGGGAAAAACTGTTTTTT.

The chain links TRBV6-5 to TRBJ1-1; no reliable D call. The CDR3 has 11 residues. Trimming took off 8 bases at V and 3 bases at J, with 7 bases between the two ends. Germline V CDR1 and CDR2: MNHEY, SVGAGI. Here the CDR3 DNA reads TGTGCCAGCGGACCCCACACTGAAGCTTTCTTT. Its translation is CASGPHTEAFF.

The gene calls are TRBV28 and TRBJ1-2; 11 nucleotides agree with TRBD1. The CDR3 has 15 amino acids. Germline values: CDR1 MDHEN, CDR2 SYDVKM. J gave up 4 bases and V 7 bases, and 8 bases lay outside the gene matches. The CDR3 here is CASTQGQGARYGYTF. CDR3 coding DNA: TGTGCCAGCACTCAAGGACAGGGGGCCCGCTATGGCTACACCTTC.

V usage is TRBV28 and J usage is TRBJ1-1; 9 bases match TRBD1. The CDR3 contains 15 residues. Trimming at V came to 5 bases and at J to 6 bases, leaving 10 bases not matched to a gene. Per germline, CDR1 MDHEN and CDR2 SYDVKM. The CDR3 DNA is TGTGCCAGCAGTGGGTCGGGACAGGGACGGGCTGAAGCTTTCTTT. Translated: CASSGSGQGRAEAFF.

The chain has TRBV29-1 and TRBJ2-7; D tentatively fits TRBD1 or TRBD2 (6 bases each). The CDR3 sequence is 14 residues long. CDR1 SQVTM and CDR2 ANQGSEA come from the germline V gene. Trimming took off 0 bases at V and 5 bases at J, with 14 bases between the two ends. CDR3 protein: CSVEDGGPIHEQYF. The DNA of the CDR3 is TGCAGCGTTGAAGATGGGGGGCCTATCCACGAGCAGTACTTC.

The V gene is TRBV11-3, the J gene TRBJ2-1; D is ambiguous. The CDR3 is 16 amino acids. Deletions cut 0 bases from V and 7 bases from J, with 16 bases between. Germline CDR1 is SGHNT and CDR2 is YENEEA. This chain's CDR3 is CASSLDPEISLNEQFF. CDR3 DNA: TGTGCCAGCAGCTTAGATCCCGAGATATCCCTAAATGAGCAGTTCTTC.

The genes are TRBV6-9 and TRBJ2-3; 8 positions agree with TRBD1. This CDR3 region has 15 residues. Germline V gene lookup returns CDR1 MNHGY and CDR2 SVAAGI. V gave up 4 bases and J gave up 5 bases; unmatched junction bases: 8. DNA of the CDR3: TGTGCCAGCAGTTCGCCTCAGGGGGCGGGAGATACGCAGTATTTT. This sequence encodes CASSSPQGAGDTQYF.

Comment on this clone: A much bigger clone sits one base away, suggesting this may be a read error. The CDR3 protein is CASSLGETQYF. DNA for the CDR3: TGTGCCAGCAGCTTGGGAGAGACCCAGTACTTC. This chain links TRBV11-1 with TRBJ2-5; D unresolved. The germline CDR1 and CDR2 sequences are SGHAT and FQDESV (reference sequence). Trimming shortened V by 3 bases and J by 4 bases, and 3 bases separated the two germline ends. CDR3 length: 11 residues.

The chain employs TRBV9 and TRBJ2-1; D not certain. CDR1 SGDLS and CDR2 YYNGEE come from the germline V gene. Between the trimmed V and J ends, which lost 2 bases and 4 bases, there was a span of 10 bases. This CDR3 spans 14 amino acids. The CDR3 DNA follows: TGTGCCAGCAGCGTCTCGAGTATATACAATGAGCAGTTCTTC. As protein: CASSVSSIYNEQFF.

The V and J genes are TRBV27 and TRBJ2-7, with 9 bases matching TRBD1. Germline lookup yields CDR1 MNHEY and CDR2 SMNVEV (reference sequence). The CDR3 length is 15 residues. J lost 2 bases, V lost 4 bases, and 6 bases had no gene match. Here the CDR3 DNA reads TGTGCCAGCAGTTGGCGGGACAGGGCCCCCTACGAGCAGTACTTC. Translation gives CASSWRDRAPYEQYF.

This chain links TRBV30 with TRBJ2-1, with 14 nucleotides matching TRBD2. The germline V gene encodes CDR1 GTSNPN and CDR2 SVGIG (reference sequence). The V segment lost 3 bases and the J segment 9 bases; nucleotides outside the gene matches: 1. There are 13 residues in the CDR3. In DNA form, the CDR3 reads TGTGCCTGGAGGACTAGCGGGAGGGCTGAGCAGTTCTTC. Translation: CAWRTSGRAEQFF.

V is TRBV12-5 and J is TRBJ2-3; D not certain. V was trimmed by 1 base and J by 0 bases, leaving 5 bases between them. CDR3 length: 14 residues. The germline V gene encodes CDR1 LGHNT and CDR2 FRNRAP. Written as DNA, the CDR3 is TGTGCTAGTGGTTTGGAATCTAGCACAGATACGCAGTATTTT. Protein: CASGLESSTDTQYF.

Notes on this clone: In the same sample, other DNA sequences code for this CDR3. The chain has TRBV19 and TRBJ1-5; 7 bases are a match to TRBD1. Per the germline V gene, CDR1 is LNHDA and CDR2 is SQIVND (reference sequence). The trim removed 5 bases at V and 4 bases at J, leaving 5 bases unmatched. The CDR3 length is 14 residues. The CDR3 DNA sequence: TGTGCCAGTAGTCCCCAGGGGGGGAATCAGCCCCAGCATTTT. Translated: CASSPQGGNQPQHF.

The chain employs TRBV29-1 and TRBJ2-2; D perhaps matches TRBD1 (6 bases). The CDR3 has 13 amino acids. Trimming stripped 4 bases from V and 4 bases from J, with 10 bases between. Per the germline V gene, CDR1 is SQVTM and CDR2 is ANQGSEA. CDR3 bases: TGCAGCGTTGCTCAGGGGCCCACCGGGGAGCTGTTTTTT. It encodes CSVAQGPTGELFF.

In its sample, this clone was seen once. V is TRBV19 and J is TRBJ2-5, with D unclear. Germline V gene sequence: CDR1 LNHDA, CDR2 SQIVND (reference sequence). Trimming cost V 5 bases and J 2 bases, with 12 bases left between them. The CDR3 is 14 amino acids. CDR3: CASSRPGRQETQYF. The CDR3 DNA reads as TGTGCCAGTAGTCGACCAGGAAGACAAGAGACCCAGTACTTC.